The rows below give T cell receptor beta chains drawn from one sample of a study of cytomegalovirus exposure and HLA in healthy donors. Some clones are missing from TCRdb's copy, which holds only in-frame ones; the method was immunoSEQ multiplex PCR. The sample has approximately 110,000 clones, around two thirds seen once; the top ten hold around 4.8%. The sequenced material came from PBMCs. These receptors all come from a man in his 60s in good health and CMV-seropositive. The conserved cysteine and the conserved F or W are not part of the CDR3 here.

J gene | V gene | CDR3 protein
TRBJ1-1 | TRBV19 | ASSTGTGGWDTEAF
TRBJ1-3 | TRBV11-2 | ASSLVMAAGNTIY
TRBJ1-5 | TRBV28 | ASGGGGTGLYDQPQH
TRBJ1-6 | TRBV27 | ASSFAGYYNSPLH
TRBJ2-2 | TRBV4-1 | ASSQDGRGGTPGELF
TRBJ1-2 | TRBV5-1 | ASSLVPGGEYGYT
TRBJ1-4 | TRBV6-1 | ASRDTGVEEKLF
TRBJ1-2 | TRBV4-1 | ASSQDQRPAAYGYT
TRBJ1-4 | TRBV4-1 | ASSRNRGEDEKLF
TRBJ1-5 | TRBV9 | ASSVTVDNQPQH
TRBJ2-7 | TRBV28 | ASSLTLSRSSYEQY
TRBJ2-5 | TRBV28 | ASRPSLAHQTQY
TRBJ1-1 | TRBV29-1 | SVVGQGSREAF
TRBJ2-1 | TRBV15 | ATSRDHRTGWYNEQF
TRBJ2-6 | TRBV11-1 | ASSLSSPNSGANVLT
TRBJ1-2 | TRBV5-1 | ASSLSRGARDGYT
TRBJ2-5 | TRBV5-1 | ASSLGTSGEETQY
TRBJ1-3 | TRBV19 | ASSPAGTGSGNTIY
TRBJ1-5 | TRBV19 | ASSIDYSPGPQH
. | TRBV15 | ATSRGRGAGSSYEQY
TRBJ1-1 | TRBV14 | ASSQGGRDAEAF
TRBJ1-1 | TRBV19 | ASSLQGDWGTEAF
TRBJ2-5 | TRBV7-2 | ASSLVGTSGGETQY
TRBJ1-4 | TRBV7-9 | ASRSTGEAEKLF